This TCR beta chain was observed in a study of control samples from healthy donors and cancer patients. Profiling relied on immunoSEQ multiplex PCR, and the TCRdb table lists in-frame clones only, not all of them. The sample shows tens of thousands of clones, roughly 92% of them seen only once. The germline gives CDR1 MNHEY, CDR2 SVGAGI. This CDR3 is built from 14 residues. Deletions cut 6 bases from V and 8 bases from J, with 17 bases between. V usage is TRBV6-5 and J usage is TRBJ1-3; D unclear. The receptor was isolated from a woman in her 30s in good health. The sequenced sample was blood. CDR3 in amino acids: CASSPLGSTDTIYF. CDR3 DNA sequence: TGTGCCAGCAGCCCACTGGGGTCGACGGACACCATATATTTT.